The text below deals with one T cell receptor (beta chain). Antigen: not known. With V trimmed by 4 bases and J by 0 bases, 14 bases remained unmatched. CDR1 is LNHDA, CDR2 SQIVND, per germline (reference sequence). The CDR3 consists of 19 residues. The sample is drawn from a study of tumor-infiltrating lymphocytes in localized non-small cell lung cancer. Study background: Tumor tissue and non-adjacent uninvolved lung came from each patient. Findings and caveats of the study: T-cell fraction did not differ between immunotypes IM1 and IM2. Recurrence-free survival showed no association with tumor T-cell fraction. Not all patients were TCR sequenced, owing to tissue quantity.

Method: immunoSEQ multiplex PCR; TCRdb's copy keeps in-frame clones and lacks some. The sample yields about 13,000 clones, about four fifths seen once. The chain has TRBV19 and TRBJ1-5, with 8 bases fitting TRBD1. The specimen sequenced was lung tumor tissue. This TCR derives from a human donor with non-small cell lung cancer. The CDR3 reads CASSRQGPLAVYSNQPQHF. The CDR3 DNA follows: TGTGCCAGTAGTAGACAGGGGCCGCTTGCCGTTTATAGCAATCAGCCCCAGCATTTT.